This T cell receptor (beta chain) was sequenced for a study of T-cell reconstitution after alpha-beta-depleted transplantation in children. Trimming stripped 5 bases from V and 0 bases from J, with 11 bases between. This CDR3 has 14 residues. Germline CDR1 DFQATT, CDR2 SNEGSKA (reference sequence). It was with unique molecular identifiers that the TCRbeta library was prepared. MiXCR, applied by TCRdb to the PCR reads, yields one record per CDR3 protein. The sample lists 440,000 or so distinct CDR3 sequences, approximately 41% seen once, with about 30% in the top ten. This receptor was taken from a girl aged 2-10 years with aplastic anemia, due to receive a stem cell transplant. The chain employs TRBV20-1 and TRBJ2-4; possibly TRBD1 for D (6 bases). The specimen was PBMCs, collected before TCRalphabeta/CD19-depleted stem cell transplant. The CDR3 DNA follows: TGCAGTGCTTTGGACAGCCTAGCCAAAAACATTCAGTACTTC. This gives the protein CSALDSLAKNIQYF.